Below are 20 T cell receptor beta chains sequenced from a single sample in a study of CD8+ T cells in alopecia areata. Isolated RNA was reverse transcribed into cDNA used as the sequencing template. Here immunoSEQ multiplex PCR was the method, and the copy in TCRdb shows in-frame clones only, minus some. There are fewer than 110,000 clones in the sample; around 50% occur only once, and around 8.8% lies in the top ten. Sequencing was done on a sample of CD4+ T cells sorted from blood. The receptors originated from a human donor in good health.

A few counts support this clone. The rearrangement uses TRBV7-2 and TRBJ2-5; D call uncertain. CDR3 length equals 15 residues. Germline loops: CDR1 SGHTA, CDR2 FQGNSA. The V gene lost 4 bases and the J gene lost 2 bases, with 14 bases spanning the gap. CDR3 DNA sequence: TGTGCCAGCAGCTGGACCCCCGGGCGGCAAGAGACCCAGTACTTC. This gives the protein CASSWTPGRQETQYF.

The chain couples TRBV2 to TRBJ1-1; no clear D. This CDR3 is 15 amino acids long. V dropped 9 bases and J dropped 1 base, with 18 bases sitting between them. Germline values: CDR1 SNHLY, CDR2 FYNNEI. The CDR3 DNA follows: TGTGCCAGGCAGTCCCGGGCAGACCCGAACACTGAAGCTTTCTTT. This codes for CARQSRADPNTEAFF.

The V call is TRBV14, the J call TRBJ2-1; D is unresolved. The CDR3 consists of 11 residues. Trimming took off 4 bases at V and 4 bases at J, with 2 bases between the two ends. Germline CDR1 is SGHDN and CDR2 is FVKESK. The CDR3 is CASSLYNEQFF. CDR3 DNA sequence: TGTGCCAGCAGCCTATACAATGAGCAGTTCTTC.

This clone turned up a few times. In nucleotides, the CDR3 is TGTGCCAGCAGTGAAGGGGTGAGTCAGCCCCAGCATTTT. Translating it yields CASSEGVSQPQHF. V usage is TRBV6-1 and J usage is TRBJ1-5; D gene ambiguous. V was trimmed by 1 base and J by 6 bases, leaving 7 bases between them. Per germline, CDR1 MNHNS and CDR2 SASEGT. CDR3 length: 13 amino acids.

The CDR3 DNA reads as TGCAGCGTACGCGGGCAGTTCATGAACACTGAAGCTTTCTTT. It specifies CSVRGQFMNTEAFF. This sequence joins TRBV29-1 and TRBJ1-1; D is undetermined. The germline CDR1 and CDR2 sequences are SQVTM and ANQGSEA. The V end was cut by 6 bases, the J end by 0 bases, with 14 bases between. The CDR3 has 14 residues.

This sequence joins TRBV9 and TRBJ2-2; D possibly corresponds to TRBD1 (5 bases). CDR1 and CDR2 (germline): SGDLS, YYNGEE. Trimming took 6 bases from V and 1 from J, leaving 13 bases between them. The CDR3 consists of 15 residues. In nucleotides, the CDR3 is TGTGCCAGCACCACAGAGACAGTGAACACCGGGGAGCTGTTTTTT. It translates to CASTTETVNTGELFF.

This chain connects TRBV18 to TRBJ1-5; no firm D call. Trimming shortened V by 3 bases and J by 4 bases, and 7 bases separated the two germline ends. The CDR3 is 13 residues long. Germline V gene data show CDR1 as KGHSH and CDR2 as LQKENI. This CDR3 reads CASSPISNQPQHF. As DNA, the CDR3 is TGTGCCAGCTCACCGATCAGTAATCAGCCCCAGCATTTT.

CDR3 sequence reads: CASSLSGTAGQETQYF. The CDR3 region has the DNA TGTGCCAGCAGCTTATCCGGGACAGCCGGCCAAGAGACCCAGTACTTC. The chain joins TRBV7-2 to TRBJ2-5; 7 bases map to TRBD1. With 2 bases clipped from V and 1 base from J, the junction kept 7 bases outside the gene matches. The CDR3 contains 16 residues. In germline, CDR1 is SGHTA, CDR2 FQGNSA. Variable domain in full (rest from reference TRBV7-2 and TRBJ2-5): GAGVSQSPSNKVTEKGKDVELRCDPISGHTALYWYRQSLGQGLEFLIYFQGNSAPDKSGLPSDRFSAERTGGSVSTLTIQRTQQEDSAVYLCASSLSGTAGQETQYFGPGTRLLVL.

This chain uses TRBV9 with TRBJ2-5, with D hard to call. V lost 0 bases and J lost 5, with 8 bases in between. The CDR3 consists of 13 residues. Germline loops: CDR1 SGDLS, CDR2 YYNGEE. CDR3 sequence reads: CASSVALGETQYF. CDR3 coding DNA: TGTGCCAGCAGCGTAGCTTTAGGGGAGACCCAGTACTTC.

This clone was counted only a few times. The rearrangement joins TRBV5-1 to TRBJ2-5; D assignment may be TRBD1 or TRBD2 (5 bases each). V shed 0 bases and J shed 5 bases, with 17 bases lying between them. The CDR3 length is 16 residues. The V gene's germline CDR1 is SGHRS and CDR2 YFSETQ. The CDR3 protein is CASSLGGLEGAETQYF. The CDR3 DNA reads as TGCGCCAGCAGCTTGGGCGGACTGGAAGGGGCTGAGACCCAGTACTTC.

The chain has TRBV14 and TRBJ2-7; 9 bases are shared with TRBD1. Germline loops: CDR1 SGHDN, CDR2 FVKESK. V lost 1 base and J lost 4; bases outside the gene matches: 8. This CDR3 region has 16 residues. CDR3 loop: CASSQGRTGDEYEQYF. The CDR3 nucleotides read TGTGCCAGCAGCCAAGGAAGGACAGGGGACGAATACGAGCAGTACTTC. Together with reference TRBV14 and TRBJ2-7, the CDR3 gives the full variable domain: EAGVTQFPSHSVIEKGQTVTLRCDPISGHDNLYWYRRVMGKEIKFLLHFVKESKQDESGMPNNRFLAERTGGTYSTLKVQPAELEDSGVYFCASSQGRTGDEYEQYFGPGTRLTVT.

This clone was observed a handful of times. The chain carries TRBV28 and TRBJ1-5; D is ambiguous. Germline lookup yields CDR1 MDHEN and CDR2 SYDVKM. Trimming stripped 3 bases from V and 0 bases from J, with 3 bases between. There are 13 residues in the CDR3. In nucleotides, the CDR3 is TGTGCCAGCAGTTTGGGTAGCAATCAGCCCCAGCATTTT. Protein product: CASSLGSNQPQHF.

In its sample, this clone was seen many times. The gene calls are TRBV7-2 and TRBJ1-6, with no clear D. The CDR3 is 15 residues long. Trimming cost V 4 bases and J 8 bases, with 15 bases left between them. Germline CDR1 is SGHTA and CDR2 is FQGNSA. The chain's CDR3 is CASSSFSTSDSPLHF. CDR3 nucleotides: TGTGCCAGCAGCTCCTTTTCTACGTCGGATTCACCCCTCCACTTT. The full variable domain, its missing parts supplied by reference TRBV7-2 and TRBJ1-6, is GAGVSQSPSNKVTEKGKDVELRCDPISGHTALYWYRQSLGQGLEFLIYFQGNSAPDKSGLPSDRFSAERTGGSVSTLTIQRTQQEDSAVYLCASSSFSTSDSPLHFGNGTRLTVT.

The CDR3 loop reads CASSLGLAGAQETQYF. Here the CDR3 DNA reads TGTGCCAGCAGCTTGGGACTAGCGGGGGCCCAAGAGACCCAGTACTTC. The chain has TRBV7-9 and TRBJ2-5; 14 bases fit TRBD2. Trimming took 3 bases from V and 1 from J; bases not matched to a gene: 1. The CDR3 length is 16 residues. Germline values: CDR1 SEHNR, CDR2 FQNEAQ (reference sequence).

This clone has just a few counts. DNA of the CDR3: TGTGCCAGCAGCGTAGCGTGGGACTCGAACACCGGGGAGCTGTTTTTT. Residues: CASSVAWDSNTGELFF. This sequence joins TRBV9 and TRBJ2-2, with a tentative D call TRBD2 (6 bases). This CDR3 region has 16 residues. Per germline, CDR1 SGDLS and CDR2 YYNGEE. Deletions cut 0 bases from V and 0 bases from J, with 9 bases between.

This chain links TRBV14 with TRBJ2-3; possibly TRBD1 or TRBD2 for D (5 bases each). The germline V gene encodes CDR1 SGHDN and CDR2 FVKESK. CDR3 size: 15 residues. V lost 0 bases and J 2 bases, leaving 9 bases between the germline ends. The CDR3 here is CASSQDREPTDTQYF. Here the CDR3 DNA reads TGTGCCAGCAGCCAAGACAGGGAGCCCACAGATACGCAGTATTTT.

V usage is TRBV7-2 and J usage is TRBJ1-1, with TRBD1 matching over 9 bases. Trimming at V came to 1 base and at J to 6 bases, leaving 6 bases not matched to a gene. Germline V lookup: CDR1 SGHTA, CDR2 FQGNSA. The CDR3 covers 15 residues. CDR3 sequence: CASSLVGTGWSEAFF. The CDR3 DNA reads TGTGCCAGCAGCTTAGTAGGGACAGGGTGGTCTGAAGCTTTCTTT.

The DNA of the CDR3 is TGTGCCAGCAGCGTAGGCGACGCTTATGAAAAACTGTTTTTT. It specifies CASSVGDAYEKLFF. The chain joins TRBV9 to TRBJ1-4; D uncertain. The CDR3 spans 14 residues. The V gene lost 0 bases and the J gene lost 6 bases, with 9 bases spanning the gap. CDR1 is SGDLS and CDR2 is YYNGEE in the germline V gene.

The chain joins TRBV4-2 to TRBJ2-5, with a weak D call TRBD2 (6 bases). The ends were cut back, 0 bases at V and 2 bases at J, with 19 bases in the middle. The CDR3 totals 18 residues. Per germline, CDR1 LGHNA and CDR2 YNFKEQ. The DNA for the CDR3 is TGTGCCAGCAGCCAAGAATCTATTAGGTCGGCGGGGCAAGAGACCCAGTACTTC. This codes for CASSQESIRSAGQETQYF.

The sample holds a few counts of this clone. CDR3 DNA: TGCGCCAGCAGCTTGGGGTCAGGGTCGGTCGCGACTGAAGCTTTCTTT. This codes for CASSLGSGSVATEAFF. The chain recombines TRBV5-1 with TRBJ1-1; D possibly corresponds to TRBD1 (5 bases). CDR3 length: 16 residues. V lost 0 bases and J 5 bases, leaving 17 bases between the germline ends. In germline, CDR1 is SGHRS, CDR2 YFSETQ.